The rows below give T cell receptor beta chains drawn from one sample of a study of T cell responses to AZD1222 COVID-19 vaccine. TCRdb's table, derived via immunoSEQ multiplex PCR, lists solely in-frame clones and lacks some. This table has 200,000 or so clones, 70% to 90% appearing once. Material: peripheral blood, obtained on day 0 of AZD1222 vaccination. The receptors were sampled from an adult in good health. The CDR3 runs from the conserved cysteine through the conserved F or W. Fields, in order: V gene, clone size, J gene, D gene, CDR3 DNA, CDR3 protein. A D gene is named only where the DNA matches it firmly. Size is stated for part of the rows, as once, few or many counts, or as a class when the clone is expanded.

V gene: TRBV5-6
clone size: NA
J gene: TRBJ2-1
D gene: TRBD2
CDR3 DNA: TGTGCCAGCAGCTTGCGGTGGGGAGGGCCGGGGTACAATGAGCAGTTCTTC
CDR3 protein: CASSLRWGGPGYNEQFF

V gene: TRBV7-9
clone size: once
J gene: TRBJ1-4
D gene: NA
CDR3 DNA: TGTGCCAGCAGCGACGGACAGACTTATAATGAAAAACTGTTTTTT
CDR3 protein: CASSDGQTYNEKLFF

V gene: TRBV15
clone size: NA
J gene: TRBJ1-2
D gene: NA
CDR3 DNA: TGTGCCACCAGCAGAGACAGGAACTATGGCTACACCTTC
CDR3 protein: CATSRDRNYGYTF

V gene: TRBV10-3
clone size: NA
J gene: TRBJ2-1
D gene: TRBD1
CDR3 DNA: TGTGCCATCAGGACCGGGACAGGGTTAAATGAGCAGTTCTTC
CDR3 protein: CAIRTGTGLNEQFF

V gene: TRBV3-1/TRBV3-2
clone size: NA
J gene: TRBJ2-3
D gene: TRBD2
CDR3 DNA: TGTGCCAGCAGTATAGCGGGGGGGCTCGTGGGCACAGATACGCAGTATTTT
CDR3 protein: CASSIAGGLVGTDTQYF

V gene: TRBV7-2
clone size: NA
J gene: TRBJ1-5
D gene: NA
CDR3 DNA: TGTGCCAGCAGACCGACAGCCGGCGGCAATCAGCCCCAGCATTTT
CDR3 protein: CASRPTAGGNQPQHF

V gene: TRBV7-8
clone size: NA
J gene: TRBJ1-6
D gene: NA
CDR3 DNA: TGTGCCAGCAGCTTATCCATTCGGAGGAACAATAATTCACCCCTCCACTTT
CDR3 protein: CASSLSIRRNNNSPLHF

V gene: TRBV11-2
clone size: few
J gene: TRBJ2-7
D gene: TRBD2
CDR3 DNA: TGTGCCAGCAGTCCCGGGACTAGCGGAAACGAGCAGTACTTC
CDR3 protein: CASSPGTSGNEQYF

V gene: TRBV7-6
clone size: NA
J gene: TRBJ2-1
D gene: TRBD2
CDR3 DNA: TGTGCCAGCAGCTTACTCGGCGGGAGCTCCTACAATGAGCAGTTCTTC
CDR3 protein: CASSLLGGSSYNEQFF

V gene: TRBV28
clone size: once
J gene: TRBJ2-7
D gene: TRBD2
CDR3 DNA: TGTGCCAGCAGTTTACCCGGGACTAGGTCCTACGAGCAGTACTTC
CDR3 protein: CASSLPGTRSYEQYF

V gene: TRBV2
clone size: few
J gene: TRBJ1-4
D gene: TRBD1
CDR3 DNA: TGTGCCAGCAGTGGGACAGGGAAAAATGAAAAACTGTTTTTT
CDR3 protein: CASSGTGKNEKLFF

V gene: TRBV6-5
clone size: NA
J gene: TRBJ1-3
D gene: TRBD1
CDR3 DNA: TGTGCCAGCGGGACAGTGCCCTCTGGAAACACCATATATTTT
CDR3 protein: CASGTVPSGNTIYF

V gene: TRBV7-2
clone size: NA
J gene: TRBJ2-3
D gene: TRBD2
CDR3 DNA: TGTGCCAGCAGCCGTTACACTAGCGGAACAGATACGCAGTATTTT
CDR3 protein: CASSRYTSGTDTQYF

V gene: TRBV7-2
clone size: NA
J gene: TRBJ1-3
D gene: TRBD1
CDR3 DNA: TGTGCCAGTAGACAGGGCCCTGGAAACACCATATATTTT
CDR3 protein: CASRQGPGNTIYF

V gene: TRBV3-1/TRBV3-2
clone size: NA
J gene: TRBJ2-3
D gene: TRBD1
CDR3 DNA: TGTGCCAGCAGTCTTACAGGGGGCAGGGTAGATACGCAGTATTTT
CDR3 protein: CASSLTGGRVDTQYF

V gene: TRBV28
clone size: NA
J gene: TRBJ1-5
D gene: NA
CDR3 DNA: TGTGCCAGCAGTCGAGGAGGCCCGGGCAATCAGCCCCAGCATTTT
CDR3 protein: CASSRGGPGNQPQHF

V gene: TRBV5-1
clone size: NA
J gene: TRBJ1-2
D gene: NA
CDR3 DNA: TGCGCCAGCAGCTTGGATACCGGGGACTATGGCTACACCTTC
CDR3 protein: CASSLDTGDYGYTF

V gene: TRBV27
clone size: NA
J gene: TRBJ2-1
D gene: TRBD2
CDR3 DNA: TGTGCCAGCAGTTTATTCTCAGCGGGAGGGTACAATGAGCAGTTCTTC
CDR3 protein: CASSLFSAGGYNEQFF

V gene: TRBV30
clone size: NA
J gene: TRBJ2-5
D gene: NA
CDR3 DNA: TGTGCCTGCATTCCAATTGGGTTTGTAGAGACCCAGTACTTC
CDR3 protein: CACIPIGFVETQYF

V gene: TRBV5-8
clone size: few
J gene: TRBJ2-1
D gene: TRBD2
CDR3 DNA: TGTGCCAGCAGCTTGGAAGGGACTAGCGTCCGCAATGAGCAGTTCTTC
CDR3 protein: CASSLEGTSVRNEQFF

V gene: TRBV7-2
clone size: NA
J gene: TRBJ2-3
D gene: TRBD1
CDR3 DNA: TGTGCCAGCAGGCGACAGGGGAGAGGGGCCACAGATACGCAGTATTTT
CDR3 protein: CASRRQGRGATDTQYF

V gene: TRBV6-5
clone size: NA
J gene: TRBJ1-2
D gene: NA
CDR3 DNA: TGTGCCAGCAGTTGGACATCTAACTATGGCTACACCTTC
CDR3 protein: CASSWTSNYGYTF

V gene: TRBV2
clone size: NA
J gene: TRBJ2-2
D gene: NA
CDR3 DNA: TGTGCCTCAAAGCAGTTGGTTACCGGGGAGCTGTTTTTT
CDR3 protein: CASKQLVTGELFF

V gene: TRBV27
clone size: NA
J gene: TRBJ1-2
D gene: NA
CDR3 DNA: TGTGCCAGCAGTTTATCAAGGGCATATGGCTACACCTTC
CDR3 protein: CASSLSRAYGYTF

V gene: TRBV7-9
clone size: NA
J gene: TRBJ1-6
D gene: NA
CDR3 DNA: TGTGCCAGCAGCCGATCCGGGTCTGATTCACCCCTCCACTTT
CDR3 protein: CASSRSGSDSPLHF

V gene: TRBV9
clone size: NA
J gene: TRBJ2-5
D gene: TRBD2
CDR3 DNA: TGTGCCAGCAGCGCCGGACCGAGCGGGGGAGAGACCCAGTACTTC
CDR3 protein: CASSAGPSGGETQYF

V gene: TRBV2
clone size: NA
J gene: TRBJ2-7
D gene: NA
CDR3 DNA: TGTGCCAGCAGTACCGACAGGAACTCCTACGAGCAGTACTTC
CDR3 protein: CASSTDRNSYEQYF

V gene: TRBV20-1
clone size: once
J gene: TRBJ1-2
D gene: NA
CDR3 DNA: TGCAGTGCTAGTTCCAGGGGCGAGATGGGCTACACCTTC
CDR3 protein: CSASSRGEMGYTF

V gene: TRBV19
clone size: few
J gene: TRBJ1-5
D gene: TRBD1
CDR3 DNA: TGTGCCAGTAGTATGTTCAGGGGGGATCAGCCCCAGCATTTT
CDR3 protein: CASSMFRGDQPQHF

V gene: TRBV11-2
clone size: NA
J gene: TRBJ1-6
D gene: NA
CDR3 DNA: TGTGCCAGCAGCTTATATCTTTCGCCCCTGGATTCACCCCTCCACTTT
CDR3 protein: CASSLYLSPLDSPLHF

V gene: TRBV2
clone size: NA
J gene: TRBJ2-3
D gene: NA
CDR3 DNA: TGTGCCAGCATGTGGAGGACAGCTAGCACAGATACGCAGTATTTT
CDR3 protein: CASMWRTASTDTQYF

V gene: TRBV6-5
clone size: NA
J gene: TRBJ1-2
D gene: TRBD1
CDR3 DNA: TGTGCCACCTCCCCGCAGGGGGGGCACTATGGCTACACCTTC
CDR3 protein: CATSPQGGHYGYTF

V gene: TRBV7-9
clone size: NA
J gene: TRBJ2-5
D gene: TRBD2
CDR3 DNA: TGTGCCAGCAGCGTACCTAGCGGGGGGGCCCGAGAGACCCAGTACTTC
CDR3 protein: CASSVPSGGARETQYF

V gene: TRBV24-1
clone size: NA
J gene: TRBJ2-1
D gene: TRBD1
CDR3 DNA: TGTGCCACCAGTGATACGGGACAGGGGGCGGGAGTCAATGAGCAGTTCTTC
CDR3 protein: CATSDTGQGAGVNEQFF

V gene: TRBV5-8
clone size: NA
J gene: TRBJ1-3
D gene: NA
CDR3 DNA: TGTGCCAGCAGCCGGACAAGCTCTGGAAACACCATATATTTT
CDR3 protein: CASSRTSSGNTIYF

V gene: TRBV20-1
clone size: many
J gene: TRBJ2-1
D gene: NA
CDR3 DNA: TGCAGTGCTAGTCACCGTGAGCAGTTCTTC
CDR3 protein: CSASHREQFF

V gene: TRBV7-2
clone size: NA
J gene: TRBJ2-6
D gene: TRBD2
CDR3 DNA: TGTGCCAGCAGCTTAGCGGTTCTAGCGGGGGCTGGGGCCAACGTCCTGACTTTC
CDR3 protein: CASSLAVLAGAGANVLTF

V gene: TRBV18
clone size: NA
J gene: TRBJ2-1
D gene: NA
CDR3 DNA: TGTGCCAGCTCACCACTTCCCTCGACCGGGTACAATGAGCAGTTCTTC
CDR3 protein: CASSPLPSTGYNEQFF

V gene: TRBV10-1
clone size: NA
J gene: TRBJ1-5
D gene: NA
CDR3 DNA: TGCGCCAGCAGTGAGCACCGCAATCAGCCCCAGCATTTT
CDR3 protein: CASSEHRNQPQHF

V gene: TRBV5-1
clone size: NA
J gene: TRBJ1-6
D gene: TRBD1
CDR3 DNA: TGCGCCAGCAGCCCGGACAGGCCTTATAATTCACCCCTCCACTTT
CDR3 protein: CASSPDRPYNSPLHF

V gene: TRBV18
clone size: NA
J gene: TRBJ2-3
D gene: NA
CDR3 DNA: TGTGCCAGCTCACCACCGGGCCGGGACCGCACAGATACGCAGTATTTT
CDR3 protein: CASSPPGRDRTDTQYF

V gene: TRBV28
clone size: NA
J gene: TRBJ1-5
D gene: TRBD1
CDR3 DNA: TGTGCCAGCAGGAGCTCGACAGGGGCCCTTTGGCCCCAGCATTTT
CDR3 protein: CASRSSTGALWPQHF

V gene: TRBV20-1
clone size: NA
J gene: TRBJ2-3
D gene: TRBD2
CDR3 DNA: TGCAGTGCTAGTGGACTAGCGGAACTCACAGATACGCAGTATTTT
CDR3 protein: CSASGLAELTDTQYF

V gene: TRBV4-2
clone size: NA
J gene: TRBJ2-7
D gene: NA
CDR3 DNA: TGTGCCAGCAGCCGAGGGACCACATCGAACCACGAGCAGTACTTC
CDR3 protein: CASSRGTTSNHEQYF

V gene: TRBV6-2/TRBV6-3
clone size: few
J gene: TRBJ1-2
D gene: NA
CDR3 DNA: TGTGCCAGCAGTTACAGGGGGACCAACCGACGCTATGGCTACACCTTC
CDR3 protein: CASSYRGTNRRYGYTF